The sequence of this T cell receptor (beta chain) was determined in a study of shared clonotypes between healthy human individuals. The overall study: Three men and a couple of women, aged 18 to 49, were donors. Per donor, three plates held CD4 naive cells, three held CD4 memory, two held CD8 naive and one held CD8 memory.

TCRdb's copy holds only in-frame clones and misses some; the assay was immunoSEQ multiplex PCR. Among some 580,000 clones listed, around 97% were seen once. Study conclusions and caveats: Even with large depth, rarefaction showed that sorted-subset sequencing was incomplete.

With respect to this clone: Its antigen is unknown.

The clonotype comes from a woman in her thirties in good health. Sequenced input: naive CD4+ T cells sorted from blood. The subset was: CD45RA+ positively selected.

CDR3 in amino acids: CASSLMVTASREQYF. The CDR3 region has the DNA TGTGCCAGCAGTTTAATGGTCACTGCCTCTCGGGAGCAGTACTTC. The chain carries TRBV28 and TRBJ2-7; no reliable D call. The CDR3 is made up of 15 amino acids. The germline V and J ends were trimmed by 2 bases and 7 bases, with 18 bases remaining between them. Germline CDR1 MDHEN, CDR2 SYDVKM.